Listed below are T cell receptor beta chains from one sample, sequenced in a study of cytomegalovirus exposure and HLA in healthy donors. TCRdb keeps only in-frame clones here, not all; method: immunoSEQ multiplex PCR. Seen here are 80,000 to 100,000 clones, roughly 70% observed once, and the top ten hold about 20%. Sequenced material: PBMCs. The receptors here all came from a man aged 30 to 39 in good health and CMV-seropositive. Each CDR3 is given without its conserved first and last residue.

v_call	j_call	cdr3_aa
TRBV6-1	TRBJ1-5	ASRGVGQPQH
TRBV15	TRBJ1-6	ATSRDLGGRSPLH
TRBV6-5	TRBJ2-5	ATHRAETQY
TRBV28	TRBJ1-2	ASSLEGTGDYGYT
TRBV5-1	TRBJ2-1	ATTLGSWSNEQF
TRBV5-1	TRBJ1-1	ASRQGDTEAF
TRBV5-6	TRBJ2-7	ASSGTGQGALYEQY
TRBV5-4	TRBJ1-2	ASSFGQENYGYT
TRBV4-1	TRBJ2-1	ASSQGLAGGNEQF
TRBV9	TRBJ2-1	ASSVGLAGGYNEQF